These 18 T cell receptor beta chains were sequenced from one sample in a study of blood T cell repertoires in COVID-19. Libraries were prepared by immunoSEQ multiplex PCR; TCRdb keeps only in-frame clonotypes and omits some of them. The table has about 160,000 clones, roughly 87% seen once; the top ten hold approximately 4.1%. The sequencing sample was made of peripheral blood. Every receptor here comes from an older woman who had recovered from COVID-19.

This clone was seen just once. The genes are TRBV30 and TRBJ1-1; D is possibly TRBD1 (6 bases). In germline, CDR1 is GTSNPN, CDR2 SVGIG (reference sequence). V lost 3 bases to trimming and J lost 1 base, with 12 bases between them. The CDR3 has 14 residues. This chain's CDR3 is CAWRVTTGNTEAFF. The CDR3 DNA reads TGTGCCTGGAGGGTAACGACAGGGAACACTGAAGCTTTCTTT.

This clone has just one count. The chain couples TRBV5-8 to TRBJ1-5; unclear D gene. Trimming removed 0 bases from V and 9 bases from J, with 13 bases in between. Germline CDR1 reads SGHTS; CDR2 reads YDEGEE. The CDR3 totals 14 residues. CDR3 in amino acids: CASSLVWVSAPQHF. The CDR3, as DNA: TGTGCCAGCAGCTTGGTTTGGGTTAGCGCGCCCCAGCATTTT.

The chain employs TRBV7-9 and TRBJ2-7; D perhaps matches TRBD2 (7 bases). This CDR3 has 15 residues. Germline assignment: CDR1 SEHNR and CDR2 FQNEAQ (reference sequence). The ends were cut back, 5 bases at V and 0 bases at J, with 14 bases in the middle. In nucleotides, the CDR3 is TGTGCCAGCAGCCTAGGGGGGGTGAACTCCTACGAGCAGTACTTC. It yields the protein CASSLGGVNSYEQYF. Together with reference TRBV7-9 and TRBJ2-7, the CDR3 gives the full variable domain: DTGVSQNPRHKITKRGQNVTFRCDPISEHNRLYWYRQTLGQGPEFLTYFQNEAQLEKSRLLSDRFSAERPKGSFSTLEIQRTEQGDSAMYLCASSLGGVNSYEQYFGPGTRLTVT.

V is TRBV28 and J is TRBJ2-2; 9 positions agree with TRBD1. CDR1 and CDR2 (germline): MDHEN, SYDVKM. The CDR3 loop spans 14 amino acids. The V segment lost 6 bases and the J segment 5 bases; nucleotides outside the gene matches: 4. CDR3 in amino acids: CASRGQGITGELFF. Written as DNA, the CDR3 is TGTGCCAGCAGGGGACAGGGAATAACCGGGGAGCTGTTTTTT.

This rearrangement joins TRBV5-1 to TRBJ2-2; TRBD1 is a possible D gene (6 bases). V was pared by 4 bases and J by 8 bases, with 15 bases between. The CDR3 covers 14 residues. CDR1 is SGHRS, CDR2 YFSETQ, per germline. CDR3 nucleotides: TGCGCCAGCAGCCTGGACAGTAAAATGGGGGAGCTGTTTTTT. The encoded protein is CASSLDSKMGELFF.

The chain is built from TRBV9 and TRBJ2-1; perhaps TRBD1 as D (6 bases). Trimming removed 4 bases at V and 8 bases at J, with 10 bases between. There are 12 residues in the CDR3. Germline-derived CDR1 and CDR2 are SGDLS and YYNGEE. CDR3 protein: CASSSQGYEQFF. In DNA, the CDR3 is TGTGCCAGCAGCTCACAGGGTTATGAGCAGTTCTTC.

Here the CDR3 DNA reads TGCAGTACTGGGAGTCTAGGGGGCTACACCTTC. Translation gives CSTGSLGGYTF. The genes are TRBV29-1 and TRBJ1-2; D is ambiguous. CDR3 length: 11 amino acids. Germline V CDR1 and CDR2: SQVTM, ANQGSEA. Drawing the rest from reference TRBV29-1 and TRBJ1-2, the complete variable domain is SAVISQKPSRDICQRGTSLTIQCQVDSQVTMMFWYRQQPGQSLTLIATANQGSEATYESGFVIDKFPISRPNLTFSTLTVSNMSPEDSSIYLCSTGSLGGYTFGSGTRLTVV.

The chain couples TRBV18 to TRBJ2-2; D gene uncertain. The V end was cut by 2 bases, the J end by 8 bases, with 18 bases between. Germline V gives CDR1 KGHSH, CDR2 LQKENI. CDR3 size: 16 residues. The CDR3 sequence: CASSPSDWHFGGELFF. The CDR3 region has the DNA TGTGCCAGCTCACCATCCGACTGGCACTTCGGAGGGGAGCTGTTTTTT.

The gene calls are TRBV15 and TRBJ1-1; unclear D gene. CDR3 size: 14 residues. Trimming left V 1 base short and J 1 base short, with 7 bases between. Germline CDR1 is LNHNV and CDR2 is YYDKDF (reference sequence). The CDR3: CATSRVAWNTEAFF. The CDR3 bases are TGTGCCACCAGCAGAGTGGCCTGGAACACTGAAGCTTTCTTT.

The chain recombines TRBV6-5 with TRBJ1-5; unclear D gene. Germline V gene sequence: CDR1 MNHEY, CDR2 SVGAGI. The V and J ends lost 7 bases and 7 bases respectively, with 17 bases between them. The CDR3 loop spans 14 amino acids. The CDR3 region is CASKTRGIGQPQHF. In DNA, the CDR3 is TGTGCCAGCAAAACCCGGGGAATAGGCCAGCCCCAGCATTTT.

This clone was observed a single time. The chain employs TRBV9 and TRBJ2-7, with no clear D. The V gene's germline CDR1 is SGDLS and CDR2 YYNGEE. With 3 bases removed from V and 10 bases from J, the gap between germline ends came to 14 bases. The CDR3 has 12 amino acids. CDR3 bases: TGTGCCAGCAGCGGCCCTACGAGTGTCCAGTACTTC. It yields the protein CASSGPTSVQYF.

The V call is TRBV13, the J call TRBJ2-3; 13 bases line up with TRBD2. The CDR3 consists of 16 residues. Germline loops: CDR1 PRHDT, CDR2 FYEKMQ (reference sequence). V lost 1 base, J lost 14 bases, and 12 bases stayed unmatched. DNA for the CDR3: TGTGCCAGCAGCTTAGCACTAGCGGGGGGGCCGTCTAGAAGGTATTTT. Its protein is CASSLALAGGPSRRYF. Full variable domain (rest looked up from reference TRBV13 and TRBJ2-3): AAGVIQSPRHLIKEKRETATLKCYPIPRHDTVYWYQQGPGQDPQFLISFYEKMQSDKGSIPDRFSAQQFSDYHSELNMSSLELGDSALYFCASSLALAGGPSRRYFGPGTRLTVL.

CDR3 sequence: CASSLKGADNEKLFF. The DNA of the CDR3 is TGTGCCAGCAGCTTAAAGGGGGCAGATAATGAAAAACTGTTTTTT. J is TRBJ1-4 and V is TRBV5-4; the match to TRBD1 covers 7 bases. The ends lost 2 bases at V and 4 bases at J; junction bases unmatched: 5. The CDR3 has 15 residues. Germline V gene sequence: CDR1 SGHNT, CDR2 YYREEE (reference sequence).

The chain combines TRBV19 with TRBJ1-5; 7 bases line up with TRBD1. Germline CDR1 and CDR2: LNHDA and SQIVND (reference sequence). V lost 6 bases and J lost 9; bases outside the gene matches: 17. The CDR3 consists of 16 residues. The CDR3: CASRNAQGPRVVPQHF. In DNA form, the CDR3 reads TGTGCCAGTAGGAACGCACAGGGGCCACGGGTCGTGCCCCAGCATTTT.

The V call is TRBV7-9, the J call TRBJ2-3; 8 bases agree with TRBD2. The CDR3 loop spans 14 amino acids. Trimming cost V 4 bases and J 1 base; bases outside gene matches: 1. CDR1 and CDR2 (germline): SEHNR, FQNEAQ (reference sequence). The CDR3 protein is CASSWRGGTDTQYF. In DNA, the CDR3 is TGTGCCAGCAGCTGGCGGGGGGGCACAGATACGCAGTATTTT.

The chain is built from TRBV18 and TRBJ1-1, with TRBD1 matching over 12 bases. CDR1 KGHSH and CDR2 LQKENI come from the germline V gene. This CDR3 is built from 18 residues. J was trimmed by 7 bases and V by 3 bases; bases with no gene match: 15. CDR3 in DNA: TGTGCCAGCTCACCCCAATCCGGGACAGGGGGCCTCGAGAATGAAGCTTTCTTT. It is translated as CASSPQSGTGGLENEAFF.

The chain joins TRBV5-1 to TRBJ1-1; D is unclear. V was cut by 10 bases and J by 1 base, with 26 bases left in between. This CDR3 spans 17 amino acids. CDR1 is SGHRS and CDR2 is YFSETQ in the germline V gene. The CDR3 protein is CASAGGGLPPANTEAFF. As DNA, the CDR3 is TGCGCCTCAGCAGGTGGTGGGCTCCCGCCCGCGAACACTGAAGCTTTCTTT. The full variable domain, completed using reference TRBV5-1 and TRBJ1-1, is KAGVTQTPRYLIKTRGQQVTLSCSPISGHRSVSWYQQTPGQGLQFLFEYFSETQRNKGNFPGRFSGRQFSNSRSEMNVSTLELGDSALYLCASAGGGLPPANTEAFFGQGTRLTVV.

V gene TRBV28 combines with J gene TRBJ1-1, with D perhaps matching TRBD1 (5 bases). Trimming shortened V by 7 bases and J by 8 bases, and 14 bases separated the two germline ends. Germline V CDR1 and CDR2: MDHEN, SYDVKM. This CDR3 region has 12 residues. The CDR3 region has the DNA TGTGCCAGCACCGGACATTTTCTGGAAGCTTTCTTT. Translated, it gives CASTGHFLEAFF.